A single sample is the source of the 18 T cell receptor beta chains below, sequenced in a study of low-dose radiotherapy and immunotherapy resistance in tumors (dated by TCRdb to about 2022). The data were produced on an Illumina HiSeq 2500. First-strand cDNA was synthesized using Superscript III and a set of TRAV- and TRBV-specific primers, so that both TCRalpha and TCRbeta chains were covered. TCRs were amplified with Phusion for 20 to 25 PCR cycles using a constant-region primer together with the adapter attached to the V primers. TCRdb reprocessing: public reads trimmed at Q25 with fastp, clones called with MiXCR, in-frame beta chains kept. Rows merge per CDR3 protein into single entries with the most common DNA and genes. This sample has roughly 100,000 distinct CDR3 sequences in its table, and roughly 20% of those were observed once. Together, the top ten hold over 4% of the sample. Sample time point, as interpreted from the label and publication: after trial treatment. Interpreted using the paper, the treatment or condition label stands for: LDRT plus nivolumab, ipilimumab, low-dose cyclophosphamide and aspirin (RACIN trial).

Here the sequenced sample was PBMCs, taken after low-dose radiotherapy plus immunotherapy. These receptors originate from a male donor with prostate cancer.

This clonotype was recorded at least ten times. The chain uses TRBV7-2 and TRBJ2-5, with D maybe TRBD2 (7 bases). The V end was cut by 5 bases, the J end by 5 bases, with 24 bases between. The CDR3 runs to 17 residues. Germline V gene data show CDR1 as SGHTA and CDR2 as FQGNSA. The CDR3 sequence is CASSPRGAAEGMETQYF. CDR3 DNA: TGTGCCAGCAGCCCCCGGGGGGCGGCAGAGGGGATGGAGACCCAGTACTTC.

This clonotype was recorded many times. The gene calls are TRBV6-4 and TRBJ2-3; 12 bases match TRBD1. Germline V gene data show CDR1 as MRHNA and CDR2 as SNTAGT. With 2 bases clipped from V and 4 bases from J, the junction kept 1 base outside the gene matches. This CDR3 region has 15 residues. CDR3 amino acids: CASSDGTGGADTQYF. CDR3 sequence (DNA): TGTGCCAGCAGTGACGGGACAGGGGGCGCAGATACGCAGTATTTT.

On this clonotype: A read error may account for a junction end that differs from germline. CDR3 sequence: CACSSGRGAAGYTF. The CDR3 DNA reads as TGTGCCTGCAGCTCGGGCAGGGGGGCAGCTGGCTACACCTTC. This chain links TRBV6-8 with TRBJ1-2, with TRBD1 identical over 7 bases. The CDR3 sequence is 14 residues long. Germline loops: CDR1 MNHGY, CDR2 SAAAGT.

This clonotype was seen many times. The chain joins TRBV5-4 to TRBJ2-1; tentative D call: TRBD2 (5 bases). The germline CDR1 and CDR2 sequences are SGHNT and YYREEE (reference sequence). V lost 5 bases, J lost 3 bases, and 15 bases lay in between. The CDR3 consists of 15 residues. The CDR3 nucleotides read TGTGCCAGCAGTCTCCGGGATCGGATCTACAATGAGCAGTTCTTC. Translation: CASSLRDRIYNEQFF. The whole variable domain, filled in from reference TRBV5-4 and TRBJ2-1, reads ETGVTQSPTHLIKTRGQQVTLRCSSQSGHNTVSWYQQALGQGPQFIFQYYREEENGRGNFPPRFSGLQFPNYSSELNVNALELDDSALYLCASSLRDRIYNEQFFGPGTRLTVL.

V gene TRBV6-5 combines with J gene TRBJ2-3; D may correspond to TRBD1 or TRBD2 (6 bases each). The germline V gene encodes CDR1 MNHEY and CDR2 SVGAGI. The CDR3 covers 17 residues. Between the trimmed V and J ends, which lost 4 bases and 5 bases, there was a span of 22 bases. The CDR3 region is CASSSHTSQKGGDTQYF. The CDR3 DNA reads as TGTGCCAGCAGTTCGCACACTAGCCAGAAGGGGGGAGATACGCAGTATTTT.

This clonotype was seen at least ten times. J is TRBJ2-1 and V is TRBV7-8, with D uncertain. CDR3 size: 15 residues. Trimming stripped 5 bases from V and 7 bases from J, with 18 bases between. Germline CDR1 SGHVS, CDR2 FQNEAQ. For the CDR3, the DNA is TGTGCCAGCAGCATTCTGGGGTTAGCCGTGAATGAGCAGTTCTTC. It yields the protein CASSILGLAVNEQFF.

A remark on this clonotype: A read error likely explains this, since a far larger clone differs by one base. The rearrangement joins TRBV13 to TRBJ1-2; tentative D call: TRBD1 (5 bases). The CDR3 is made up of 14 amino acids. Germline V gene data show CDR1 as PRHDT and CDR2 as FYEKMQ (reference sequence). The CDR3, as DNA: TGTACCAGCAGCTTGGCCTGGGAAGGGGTTGGCTACACCTTC. Translating it yields CTSSLAWEGVGYTF.

The table lists this clonotype with a few counts. This rearrangement joins TRBV4-2 to TRBJ2-1; the D gene is possibly TRBD1 (5 bases). Between the trimmed V and J ends, which lost 1 base and 3 bases, there was a span of 16 bases. The CDR3 is 17 amino acids. Germline V gene lookup returns CDR1 LGHNA and CDR2 YNFKEQ. CDR3 residues: CASSQAAALGVYNEQFF. In nucleotides, the CDR3 is TGTGCCAGCAGCCAAGCTGCGGCCCTAGGGGTCTACAATGAGCAGTTCTTC.

The table lists this clonotype with a few counts. This rearrangement joins TRBV3-1 to TRBJ1-5; no reliable D call. The CDR3 is made up of 13 amino acids. Germline CDR1 is LGHDT and CDR2 is YNNKEL (reference sequence). Trimming took off 0 bases at V and 7 bases at J, with 7 bases between the two ends. CDR3 loop: CASSQDRWQPQHF. Written as DNA, the CDR3 is TGTGCCAGCAGCCAAGATAGGTGGCAGCCCCAGCATTTT.

The sample holds many counts of this clonotype. The chain has TRBV15 and TRBJ2-2; D may correspond to TRBD1 or TRBD2 (5 bases each). There are 15 residues in the CDR3. Per germline, CDR1 LNHNV and CDR2 YYDKDF (reference sequence). The germline V and J ends were trimmed by 1 base and 4 bases, with 10 bases remaining between them. As DNA, the CDR3 is TGTGCCACCAGCAGAGTGGGGGTACTCACCGGGGAGCTGTTTTTT. Its protein product is CATSRVGVLTGELFF.

This clonotype was seen ten or more times. The genes are TRBV28 and TRBJ1-2, with a possible D match to TRBD1 (5 bases). Germline loops: CDR1 MDHEN, CDR2 SYDVKM. With 8 bases removed from V and 8 bases from J, the gap between germline ends came to 12 bases. The CDR3 is 11 amino acids. CDR3 protein: CASGREGGYTF. The CDR3 bases are TGTGCCAGCGGCAGGGAGGGCGGCTACACCTTC.

This clonotype was picked up many times. The chain employs TRBV7-2 and TRBJ1-1; tentative D call: TRBD1 (6 bases). The V and J ends lost 0 bases and 7 bases respectively, with 12 bases between them. The CDR3 is 14 residues long. The germline CDR1 and CDR2 sequences are SGHTA and FQGNSA. This CDR3 reads CASSLAGIGGEAFF. DNA of the CDR3: TGTGCCAGCAGCTTAGCCGGTATAGGGGGTGAAGCTTTCTTT.

In this sample, this clonotype turned up a few times. This may be a read error, as it is one base from a much larger clone. The V gene is TRBV20-1, the J gene TRBJ2-1; the D gene could be TRBD1 or TRBD2 (5 bases each). CDR3 length: 13 residues. Germline assignment: CDR1 DFQATT and CDR2 SNEGSKA (reference sequence). The CDR3 coding sequence is TGCAGCGGCCTGAGGGGCCAATACAATGAGCAGTTCTTC. As protein: CSGLRGQYNEQFF.

This clonotype showed up just once. The chain recombines TRBV6-2 or TRBV6-3 with TRBJ1-1, with D possibly matching TRBD1 (5 bases). The length of the CDR3 is 14 residues. Germline V gene lookup returns CDR1 MNHEY and CDR2 SVGEGT. Trimming took 6 bases from V and 1 from J, leaving 12 bases between them. For the CDR3, the DNA is TGTGCCAGCAGCTTTGGGGGACCGAACACTGAAGCTTTCTTT. Translating it yields CASSFGGPNTEAFF.

The table lists this clonotype with many counts. J is TRBJ2-2 and V is TRBV11-1; maybe TRBD1 (6 bases). Germline-derived CDR1 and CDR2 are SGHAT and FQDESV (reference sequence). The CDR3 runs to 12 residues. Trimming removed 5 bases at V and 7 bases at J, with 8 bases between. CDR3 DNA: TGTGCCAGCAGCCCAGGGGTCGGGGAGCTGTTTTTT. Residues: CASSPGVGELFF.

Worth noting for this clonotype: Since a much larger clone is just one base distant, this may be a read error. The chain carries TRBV7-9 and TRBJ2-7; 9 positions agree with TRBD1. The germline gives CDR1 SEHNR, CDR2 FQNEAQ (reference sequence). Trimming cost V 0 bases and J 6 bases; bases outside gene matches: 9. CDR3 length equals 16 residues. The DNA of the CDR3 is TGTGCCAGCAGCTTAGCCGGGACAGGGAACGTCTTCGAGCAGTACTTC. It codes for CASSLAGTGNVFEQYF.

V usage is TRBV20-1 and J usage is TRBJ2-4; TRBD1 aligns across 10 bases. Germline values: CDR1 DFQATT, CDR2 SNEGSKA (reference sequence). This CDR3 contains 13 residues. V dropped 7 bases and J dropped 8; count of bases not matched to a gene: 8. The CDR3 DNA reads as TGCAGTGTACGACAGGGGACAGGGGACATTCAGTACTTC. It codes for CSVRQGTGDIQYF.

In this sample, this clonotype turned up once. The chain joins TRBV11-2 to TRBJ2-3; no reliable D call. V dropped 5 bases and J dropped 1 base, with 10 bases sitting between them. This CDR3 comprises 14 residues. Germline CDR1 is SGHAT and CDR2 is FQNNGV. The CDR3 nucleotides read TGTGCCAGCAGCCGACTCATAGGCACAGATACGCAGTATTTT. This sequence encodes CASSRLIGTDTQYF.